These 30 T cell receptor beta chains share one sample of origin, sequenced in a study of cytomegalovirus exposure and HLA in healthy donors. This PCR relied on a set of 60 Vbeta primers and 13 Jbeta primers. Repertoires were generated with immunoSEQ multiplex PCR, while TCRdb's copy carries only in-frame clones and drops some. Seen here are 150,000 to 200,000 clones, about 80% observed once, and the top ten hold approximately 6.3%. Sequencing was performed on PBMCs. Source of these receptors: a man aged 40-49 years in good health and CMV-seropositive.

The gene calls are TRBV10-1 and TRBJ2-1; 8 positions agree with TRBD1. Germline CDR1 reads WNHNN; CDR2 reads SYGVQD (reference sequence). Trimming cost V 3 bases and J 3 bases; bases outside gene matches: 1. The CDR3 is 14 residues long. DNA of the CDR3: TGCGCCAGCAGTGAAACAGGGGGCTACAATGAGCAGTTCTTC. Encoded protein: CASSETGGYNEQFF.

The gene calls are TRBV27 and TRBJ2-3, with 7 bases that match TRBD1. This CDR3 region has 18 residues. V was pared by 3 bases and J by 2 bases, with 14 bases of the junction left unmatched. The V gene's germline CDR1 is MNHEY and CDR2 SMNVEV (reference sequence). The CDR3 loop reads CASSFGSRGRWNTDTQYF. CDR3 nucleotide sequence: TGTGCCAGCAGTTTTGGGAGTAGGGGGCGTTGGAACACAGATACGCAGTATTTT.

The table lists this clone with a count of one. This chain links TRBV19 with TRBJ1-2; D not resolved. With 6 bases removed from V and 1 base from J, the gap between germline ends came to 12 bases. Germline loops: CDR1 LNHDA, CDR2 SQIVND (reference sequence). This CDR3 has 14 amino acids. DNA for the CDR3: TGTGCCAGTAGCCTAGGACGGGGTAACTATGGCTACACCTTC. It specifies CASSLGRGNYGYTF.

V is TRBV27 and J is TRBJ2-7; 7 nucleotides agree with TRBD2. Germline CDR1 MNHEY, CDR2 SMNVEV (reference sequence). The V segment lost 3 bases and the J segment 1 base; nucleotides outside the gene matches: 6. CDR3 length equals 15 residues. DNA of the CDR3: TGTGCCAGCAGTTTTGGGGTAGCGGGTTCCTACGAGCAGTACTTC. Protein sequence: CASSFGVAGSYEQYF.

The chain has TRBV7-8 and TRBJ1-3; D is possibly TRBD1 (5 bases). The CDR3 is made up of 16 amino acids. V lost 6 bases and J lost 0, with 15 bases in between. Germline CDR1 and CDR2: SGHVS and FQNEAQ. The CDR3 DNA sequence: TGTGCCAGCAGTTCACAGGAAGGTTCCTCTGGAAACACCATATATTTT. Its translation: CASSSQEGSSGNTIYF. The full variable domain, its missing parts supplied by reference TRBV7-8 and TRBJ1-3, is GAGVSQSPRYKVAKRGQDVALRCDPISGHVSLFWYQQALGQGPEFLTYFQNEAQLDKSGLPSDRFFAERPEGSVSTLKIQRTQQEDSAVYLCASSSQEGSSGNTIYFGEGSWLTVV.

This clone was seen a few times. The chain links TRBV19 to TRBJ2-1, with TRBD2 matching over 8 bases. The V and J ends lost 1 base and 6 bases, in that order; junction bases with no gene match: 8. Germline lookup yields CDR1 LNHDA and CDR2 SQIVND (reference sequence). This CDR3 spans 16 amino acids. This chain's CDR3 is CASSIGTGRAINEQFF. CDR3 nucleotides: TGTGCCAGTAGTATAGGAACCGGGAGGGCCATCAATGAGCAGTTCTTC.

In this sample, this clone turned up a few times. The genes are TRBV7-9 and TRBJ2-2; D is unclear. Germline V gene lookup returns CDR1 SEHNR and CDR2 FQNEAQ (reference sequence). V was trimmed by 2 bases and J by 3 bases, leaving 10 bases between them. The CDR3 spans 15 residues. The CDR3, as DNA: TGTGCCAGCAGCTTACGATCCCCGGACACCGGGGAGCTGTTTTTT. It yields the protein CASSLRSPDTGELFF. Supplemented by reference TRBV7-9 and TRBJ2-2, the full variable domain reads DTGVSQNPRHKITKRGQNVTFRCDPISEHNRLYWYRQTLGQGPEFLTYFQNEAQLEKSRLLSDRFSAERPKGSFSTLEIQRTEQGDSAMYLCASSLRSPDTGELFFGEGSRLTVL.

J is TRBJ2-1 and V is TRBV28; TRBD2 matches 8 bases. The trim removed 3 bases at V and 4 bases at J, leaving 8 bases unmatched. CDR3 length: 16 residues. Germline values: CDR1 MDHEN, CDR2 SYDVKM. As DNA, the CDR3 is TGTGCCAGCAGTTTTAGAGCGGGAGACCTTTACAATGAGCAGTTCTTC. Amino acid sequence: CASSFRAGDLYNEQFF.

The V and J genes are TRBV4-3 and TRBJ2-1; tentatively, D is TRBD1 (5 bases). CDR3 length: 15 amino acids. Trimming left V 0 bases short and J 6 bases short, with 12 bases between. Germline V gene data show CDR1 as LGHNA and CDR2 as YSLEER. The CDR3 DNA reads TGCGCCAGCAGCCAAGAGCAGGTAGGGGTCAATGAGCAGTTCTTC. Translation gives CASSQEQVGVNEQFF.

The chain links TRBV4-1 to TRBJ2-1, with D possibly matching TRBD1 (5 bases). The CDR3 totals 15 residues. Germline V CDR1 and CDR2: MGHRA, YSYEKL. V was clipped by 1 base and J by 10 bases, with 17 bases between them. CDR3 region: CASSQVQWGSYEQFF. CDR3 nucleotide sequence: TGCGCCAGCAGCCAAGTCCAATGGGGCTCCTACGAGCAGTTCTTC.

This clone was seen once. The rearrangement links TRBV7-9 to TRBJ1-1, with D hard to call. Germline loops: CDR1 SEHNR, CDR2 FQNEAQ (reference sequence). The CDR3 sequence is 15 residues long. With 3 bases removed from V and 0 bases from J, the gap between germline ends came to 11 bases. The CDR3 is CASSLFEPMNTEAFF. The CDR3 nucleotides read TGTGCCAGCAGCTTGTTTGAGCCCATGAACACTGAAGCTTTCTTT.

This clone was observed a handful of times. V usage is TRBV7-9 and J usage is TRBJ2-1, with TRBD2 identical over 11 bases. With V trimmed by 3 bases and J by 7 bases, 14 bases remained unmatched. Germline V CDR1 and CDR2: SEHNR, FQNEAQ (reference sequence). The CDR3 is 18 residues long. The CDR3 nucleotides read TGTGCCAGCAGCTTCCCCCCGAGACTAGCGGGATTAAAGAATGAGCAGTTCTTC. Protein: CASSFPPRLAGLKNEQFF.

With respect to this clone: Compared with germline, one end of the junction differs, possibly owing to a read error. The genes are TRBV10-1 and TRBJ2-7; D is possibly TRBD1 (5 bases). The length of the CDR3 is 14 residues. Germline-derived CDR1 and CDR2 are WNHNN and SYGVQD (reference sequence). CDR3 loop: CASSDGRTSSEQYF. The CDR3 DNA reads TGCGCCAGCAGTGACGGCAGGACATCCTCCGAGCAGTACTTC.

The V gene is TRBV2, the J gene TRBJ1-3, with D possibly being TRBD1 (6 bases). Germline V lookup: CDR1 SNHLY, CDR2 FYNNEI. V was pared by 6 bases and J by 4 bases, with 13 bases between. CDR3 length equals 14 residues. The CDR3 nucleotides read TGTGCCAGCAGAAACACAGGGTTAGGAAACACCATATATTTT. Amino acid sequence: CASRNTGLGNTIYF. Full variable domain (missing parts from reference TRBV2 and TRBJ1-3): EPEVTQTPSHQVTQMGQEVILRCVPISNHLYFYWYRQILGQKVEFLVSFYNNEISEKSEIFDDQFSVERPDGSNFTLKIRSTKLEDSAMYFCASRNTGLGNTIYFGEGSWLTVV.

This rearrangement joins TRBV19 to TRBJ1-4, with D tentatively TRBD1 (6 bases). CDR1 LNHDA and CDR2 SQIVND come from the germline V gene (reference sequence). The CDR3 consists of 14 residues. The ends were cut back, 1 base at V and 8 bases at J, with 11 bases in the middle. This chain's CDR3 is CASSIASRGEKLFF. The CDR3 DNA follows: TGTGCCAGTAGTATAGCTTCCAGGGGCGAAAAACTGTTTTTT.

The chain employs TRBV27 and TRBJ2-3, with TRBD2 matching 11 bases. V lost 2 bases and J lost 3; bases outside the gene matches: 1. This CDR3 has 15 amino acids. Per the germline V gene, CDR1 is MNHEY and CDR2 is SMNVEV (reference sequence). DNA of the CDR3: TGTGCCAGCAGTTTAACTAGCGGGAGAACAGATACGCAGTATTTT. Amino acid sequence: CASSLTSGRTDTQYF.

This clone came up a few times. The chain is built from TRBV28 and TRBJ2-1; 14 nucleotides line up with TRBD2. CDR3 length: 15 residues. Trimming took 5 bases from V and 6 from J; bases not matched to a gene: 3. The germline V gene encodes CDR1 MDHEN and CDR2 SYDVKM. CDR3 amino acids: CASSPGLAGVNEQFF. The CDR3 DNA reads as TGTGCCAGCAGTCCGGGACTAGCGGGGGTCAATGAGCAGTTCTTC. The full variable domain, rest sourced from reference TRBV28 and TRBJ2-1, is DVKVTQSSRYLVKRTGEKVFLECVQDMDHENMFWYRQDPGLGLRLIYFSYDVKMKEKGDIPEGYSVSREKKERFSLILESASTNQTSMYLCASSPGLAGVNEQFFGPGTRLTVL.

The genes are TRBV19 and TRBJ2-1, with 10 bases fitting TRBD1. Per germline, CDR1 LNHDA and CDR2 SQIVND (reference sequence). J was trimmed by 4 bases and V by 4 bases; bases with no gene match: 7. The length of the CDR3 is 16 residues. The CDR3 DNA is TGTGCCAGTAGTACAAGCCGGGACAGGGGTTACAATGAGCAGTTCTTC. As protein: CASSTSRDRGYNEQFF.

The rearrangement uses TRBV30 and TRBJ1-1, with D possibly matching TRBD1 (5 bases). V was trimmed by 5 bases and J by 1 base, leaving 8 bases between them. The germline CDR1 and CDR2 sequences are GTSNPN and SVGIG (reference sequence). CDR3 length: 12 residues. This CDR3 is CAWGHQNTEAFF. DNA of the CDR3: TGTGCCTGGGGACACCAGAACACTGAAGCTTTCTTT.

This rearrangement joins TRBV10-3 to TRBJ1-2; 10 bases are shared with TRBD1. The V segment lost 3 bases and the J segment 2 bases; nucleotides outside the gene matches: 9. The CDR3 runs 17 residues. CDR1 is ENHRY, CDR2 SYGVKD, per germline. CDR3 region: CAISDLETGGPNYGYTF. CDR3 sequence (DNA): TGTGCCATCAGTGATCTGGAGACAGGGGGCCCGAACTATGGCTACACCTTC.

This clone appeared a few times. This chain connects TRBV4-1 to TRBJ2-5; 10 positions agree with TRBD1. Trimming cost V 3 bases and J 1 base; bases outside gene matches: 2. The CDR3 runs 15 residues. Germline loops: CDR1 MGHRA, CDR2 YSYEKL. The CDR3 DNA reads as TGCGCCAGCAGCCATCGGACAGGGGGCCAAGAGACCCAGTACTTC. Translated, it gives CASSHRTGGQETQYF.

The CDR3 is CATMGGVSADTQYF. The CDR3 bases are TGTGCCACTATGGGGGGAGTGTCTGCAGATACGCAGTATTTT. The rearrangement joins TRBV2 to TRBJ2-3; a possible D gene is TRBD2 (6 bases). Trimming shortened V by 10 bases and J by 4 bases, and 18 bases separated the two germline ends. The CDR3 sequence is 14 residues long. CDR1 is SNHLY and CDR2 is FYNNEI in the germline V gene.

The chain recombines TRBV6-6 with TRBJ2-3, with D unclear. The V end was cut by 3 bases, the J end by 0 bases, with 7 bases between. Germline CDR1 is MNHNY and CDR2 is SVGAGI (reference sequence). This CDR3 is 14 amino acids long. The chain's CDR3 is CASSYSQSTDTQYF. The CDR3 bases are TGTGCCAGCAGTTATAGCCAGAGCACAGATACGCAGTATTTT.

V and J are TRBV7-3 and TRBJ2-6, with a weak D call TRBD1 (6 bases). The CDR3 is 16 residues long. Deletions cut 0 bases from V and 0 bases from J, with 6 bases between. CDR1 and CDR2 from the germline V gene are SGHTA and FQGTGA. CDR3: CASSLTGGSGANVLTF. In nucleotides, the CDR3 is TGTGCCAGCAGCTTAACAGGGGGCTCTGGGGCCAACGTCCTGACTTTC.

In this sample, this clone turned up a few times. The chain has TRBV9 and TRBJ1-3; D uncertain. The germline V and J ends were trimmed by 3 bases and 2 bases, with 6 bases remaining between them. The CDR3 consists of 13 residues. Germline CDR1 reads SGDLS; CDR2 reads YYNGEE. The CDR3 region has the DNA TGTGCCAGCAGCGCGGTGGCTGGAAACACCATATATTTT. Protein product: CASSAVAGNTIYF.

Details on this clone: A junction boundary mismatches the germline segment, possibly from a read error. This CDR3 is CASSFQGLYSNQPRHF. The DNA of the CDR3 is TGTGCCAGCAGCTTTCAGGGCCTTTATAGCAATCAGCCCCGGCATTTT. The V call is TRBV7-2, the J call TRBJ1-5; weak D call: TRBD1 (5 bases). This CDR3 is built from 16 residues. CDR1 and CDR2 (germline): SGHTA, FQGNSA.

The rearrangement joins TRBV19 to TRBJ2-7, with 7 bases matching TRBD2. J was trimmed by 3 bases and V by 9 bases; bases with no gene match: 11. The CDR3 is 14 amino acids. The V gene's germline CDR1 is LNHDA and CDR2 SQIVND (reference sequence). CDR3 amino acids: CASAIAGAGYEQYF. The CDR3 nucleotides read TGTGCCAGCGCTATAGCGGGTGCTGGCTACGAGCAGTACTTC.

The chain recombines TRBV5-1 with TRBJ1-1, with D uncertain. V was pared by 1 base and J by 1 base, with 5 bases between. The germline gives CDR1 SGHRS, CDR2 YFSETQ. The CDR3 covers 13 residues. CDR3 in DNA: TGCGCCAGCAGCTTGCCATCGAACACTGAAGCTTTCTTT. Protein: CASSLPSNTEAFF.

The CDR3 here is CATSSAPGPQYF. For the CDR3, the DNA is TGTGCCACCTCTAGCGCCCCAGGCCCGCAGTATTTT. This sequence joins TRBV2 and TRBJ2-3; a possible D gene is TRBD2 (6 bases). Germline assignment: CDR1 SNHLY and CDR2 FYNNEI. The CDR3 runs 12 residues. Trimming left V 10 bases short and J 10 bases short, with 18 bases between. Together with reference TRBV2 and TRBJ2-3, the CDR3 gives the full variable domain: EPEVTQTPSHQVTQMGQEVILRCVPISNHLYFYWYRQILGQKVEFLVSFYNNEISEKSEIFDDQFSVERPDGSNFTLKIRSTKLEDSAMYFCATSSAPGPQYFGPGTRLTVL.

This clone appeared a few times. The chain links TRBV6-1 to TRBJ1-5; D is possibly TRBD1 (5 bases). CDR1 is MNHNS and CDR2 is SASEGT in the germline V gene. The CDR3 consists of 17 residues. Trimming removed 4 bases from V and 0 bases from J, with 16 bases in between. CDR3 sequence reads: CASSGAGRTNSNQPQHF. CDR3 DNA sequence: TGTGCCAGCAGTGGCGCGGGACGGACAAATAGCAATCAGCCCCAGCATTTT.